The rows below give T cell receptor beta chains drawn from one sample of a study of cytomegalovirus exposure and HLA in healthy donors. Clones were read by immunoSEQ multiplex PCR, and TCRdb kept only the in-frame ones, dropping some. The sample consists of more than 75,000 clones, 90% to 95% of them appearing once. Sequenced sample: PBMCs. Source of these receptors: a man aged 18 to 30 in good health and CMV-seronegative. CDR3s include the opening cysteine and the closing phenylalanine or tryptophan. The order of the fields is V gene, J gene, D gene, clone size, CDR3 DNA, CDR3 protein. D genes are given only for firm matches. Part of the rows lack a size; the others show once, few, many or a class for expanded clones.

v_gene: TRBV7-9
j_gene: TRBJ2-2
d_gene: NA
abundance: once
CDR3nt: TGTGCCAGCAGCCCGTGGACAGCGAACACCGGGGAGCTGTTTTTT
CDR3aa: CASSPWTANTGELFF

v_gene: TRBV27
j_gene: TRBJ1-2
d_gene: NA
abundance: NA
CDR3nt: TGTGCCAGCAGTTTATCGGGTGTAGAGGGAGATGGCTACACCTTC
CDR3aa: CASSLSGVEGDGYTF

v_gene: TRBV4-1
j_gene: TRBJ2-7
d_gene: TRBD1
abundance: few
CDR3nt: TGCGCCAGCAGCCATGCCGACAGGGGAGCGAGCGAGCAGTACTTC
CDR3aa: CASSHADRGASEQYF

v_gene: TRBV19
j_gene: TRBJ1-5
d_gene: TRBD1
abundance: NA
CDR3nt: TGTGCCAGTAGTATAAGACAGGGGGGATTAGCAAATCAGCCCCAGCATTTT
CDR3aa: CASSIRQGGLANQPQHF

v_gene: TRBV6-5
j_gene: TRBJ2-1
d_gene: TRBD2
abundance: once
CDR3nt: TGTGCCAGCAGTTACACCGGACTAGCGGACAATGAGCAGTTCTTC
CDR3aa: CASSYTGLADNEQFF

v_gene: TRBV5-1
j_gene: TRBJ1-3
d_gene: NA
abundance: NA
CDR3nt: TGCGCCAGCAGCCTTAACCCGACAGCGAACTCTGGAAACACCATATATTTT
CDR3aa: CASSLNPTANSGNTIYF

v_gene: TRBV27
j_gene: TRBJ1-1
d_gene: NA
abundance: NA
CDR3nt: TGTGCCAGCAGTTTATCCCCCAAAGACTTGAACACTGAAGCTTTCTTT
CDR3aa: CASSLSPKDLNTEAFF

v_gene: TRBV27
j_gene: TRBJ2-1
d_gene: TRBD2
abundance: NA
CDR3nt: TGTGCCAGCAGTGGGTACCGGGACGCCGGGACTAGCGGGGTCCATGAGCAGTTCTTC
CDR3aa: CASSGYRDAGTSGVHEQFF

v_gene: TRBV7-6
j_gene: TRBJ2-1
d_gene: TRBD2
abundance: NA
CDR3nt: TGTGCCAGCAGCTTAGAAGGCGGGGGACGGAATGAGCAGTTCTTC
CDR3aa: CASSLEGGGRNEQFF

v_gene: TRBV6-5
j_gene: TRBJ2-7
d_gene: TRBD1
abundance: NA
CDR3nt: TGTGCCAGCAGTTACCGGACAGGGGACTACGAGCAGTACTTC
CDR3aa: CASSYRTGDYEQYF

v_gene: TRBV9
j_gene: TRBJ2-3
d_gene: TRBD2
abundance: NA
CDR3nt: TGTGCCAGCAGCGGTAGCGGGAGGGCCGATACGCAGTATTTT
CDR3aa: CASSGSGRADTQYF

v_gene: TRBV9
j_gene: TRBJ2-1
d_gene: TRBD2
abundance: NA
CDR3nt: TGTGCCAGCTCCCTAACGGGAGGGCCTTATGAGCAGTTCTTC
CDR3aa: CASSLTGGPYEQFF

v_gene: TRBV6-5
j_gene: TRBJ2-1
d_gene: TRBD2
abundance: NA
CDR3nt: TGTGCCAGCAGTTATACCGGACTAGCGGGGGCCCATGAGCAGTTCTTC
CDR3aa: CASSYTGLAGAHEQFF

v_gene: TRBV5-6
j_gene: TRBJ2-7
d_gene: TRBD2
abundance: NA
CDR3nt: TGTGCCAGCAGCCCGTGGGGGGGTGAGCAGTACTTC
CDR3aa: CASSPWGGEQYF

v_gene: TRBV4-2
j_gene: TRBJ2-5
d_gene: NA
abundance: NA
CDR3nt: TGTGCCAGCAGCCAAGGAACACAGGGTGGCGGGGAGACCCAGTACTTC
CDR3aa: CASSQGTQGGGETQYF

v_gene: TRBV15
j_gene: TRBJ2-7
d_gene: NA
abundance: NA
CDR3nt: TGTGCCACCAGCGGTGGACAGCTAGCCTACGAGCAGTACTTC
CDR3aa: CATSGGQLAYEQYF

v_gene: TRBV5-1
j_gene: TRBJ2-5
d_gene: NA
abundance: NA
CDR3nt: TGCGCCAGCAGGCCCCCAGGGTTCGGAGAGACCCAGTACTTC
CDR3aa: CASRPPGFGETQYF

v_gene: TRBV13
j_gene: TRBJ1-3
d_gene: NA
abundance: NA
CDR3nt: TGTGCCAGCAGCTCGACCGGAGGAGGAAACACCATATATTTT
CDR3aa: CASSSTGGGNTIYF